These T cell receptor beta chains were read from a single sample in a study of cytomegalovirus exposure and HLA in healthy donors. TCRdb keeps only in-frame clones here, not all; method: immunoSEQ multiplex PCR. This table holds 100,000 to 150,000 clones, about 10% found once. What was sequenced was PBMCs. These receptors were collected from a young woman in good health and CMV-seropositive. CDR3s include the opening cysteine and the closing phenylalanine or tryptophan. The D gene is left open where the match is weak. Size values are once, few and many counts, or a class for expanded clones, and some rows have none.

clone_size j_call d_call v_call cdr3_nt cdr3_aa
few TRBJ1-2 . TRBV2 TGTGCCAGCAGCAACAGGAAAGGCTACACCTTC CASSNRKGYTF
. TRBJ2-7 TRBD1 TRBV7-8 TGTGCCAGCAGCTCCCGTGGACAGGCCCCCTACGAGCAGTACTTC CASSSRGQAPYEQYF
few TRBJ1-5 . TRBV9 TGTGCCAGCAGCGTAGGTTCGGAGCTCAATCAGCCCCAGCATTTT CASSVGSELNQPQHF
few TRBJ1-1 . TRBV5-4 TGTGCCAGCAGCCCCCCCGGGGGACGGGGGGATCATAACACTGAAGCTTTCTTT CASSPPGGRGDHNTEAFF
. TRBJ2-7 . TRBV20-1 TGCAGTGCAGGGGCCTACGAGCAGTACTTC CSAGAYEQYF
. TRBJ2-2 TRBD2 TRBV5-4 TGTGCCAGCAGCCCGCCAACGCGGGAGGGCCGGGAGCTGTTTTTT CASSPPTREGRELFF
. TRBJ2-7 TRBD2 TRBV9 TGTGCCAGCAGCCTTGGACTAGCGAGCGCCTACGAGCAGTACTTC CASSLGLASAYEQYF
. TRBJ1-2 . TRBV2 TGTGCCAGCAGTGAACTGGCGGGTAACTATGGCTACACCTTC CASSELAGNYGYTF
. TRBJ2-2 TRBD2 TRBV18 TGTGCCAGCTCACCGAACGAACTAGCGGAGAACACCGGGGAGCTGTTTTTT CASSPNELAENTGELFF
few TRBJ1-1 TRBD1 TRBV2 TGTGCCAGCAGTGATGGACAGGGGTTCGGTGACGGAGCTTTCTTT CASSDGQGFGDGAFF
. TRBJ2-7 . TRBV30 TGTGCCTGGAACCCAACGGGAGTCTCCTACGAGCAGTACTTC CAWNPTGVSYEQYF
. TRBJ2-1 . TRBV28 TGTGCCAGCAGTCCCCTCCTCAATGAGCAGTTCTTC CASSPLLNEQFF
few TRBJ2-7 TRBD2 TRBV28 TGTGCCAGCAGGGCGGGACTAGCTGGCGAGCAGTACTTC CASRAGLAGEQYF
few TRBJ2-3 TRBD1 TRBV15 TGTGCCACCAGCGGGGGACAGGGCGGCACAGATACGCAGTATTTT CATSGGQGGTDTQYF
. TRBJ2-7 TRBD2 TRBV7-8 TGTGCCAGCCGGGAAGCGGGATTATTCGAGCAGTACTTC CASREAGLFEQYF
. TRBJ2-7 TRBD1 TRBV2 TGTGCCAGCAGTCCCCCACTCGGACAGGGGGAGATAGAGCAGTACTTC CASSPPLGQGEIEQYF
few TRBJ2-1 . TRBV5-1 TGCGCCAGCAGTTTTGCTTCAGGATCCCCCTGGAGGGTTTCCTACAATGAGCAGTTCTTC CASSFASGSPWRVSYNEQFF
many TRBJ1-3 . TRBV9 TGTGCCAGCAGCTCAGGGCCCACCACCTCTGGAAACACCATATATTTT CASSSGPTTSGNTIYF
. TRBJ2-2 . TRBV2 TGTGCCAGCAGTGAAAGTGGGCCCGGGGAGCTGTTTTTT CASSESGPGELFF
. TRBJ2-1 TRBD1 TRBV7-3 TGTGCCAGCAGCTTAAACGGACAGGGGGCCTACAATGAGCAGTTCTTC CASSLNGQGAYNEQFF
few TRBJ2-1 TRBD1 TRBV4-1 TGCGCCAGCAGCCAAGGGACAGGGTACGAGCAGTTCTTC CASSQGTGYEQFF
few TRBJ2-3 TRBD1 TRBV2 TGTGCCAGCACCACGGGACAGCACGGTACAGATACGCAGTATTTT CASTTGQHGTDTQYF
few TRBJ2-7 TRBD1 TRBV5-1 TGCGCCAGCAGCTTGGAAGGGACAGGGGGCTACGAGCAGTACTTC CASSLEGTGGYEQYF
few TRBJ1-5 TRBD1 TRBV30 TGTGCCTGGAGTATGACAGGGCAATCGCCCCAGCATTTT CAWSMTGQSPQHF
few TRBJ1-5 . TRBV30 TGTGCCTGGAGTGGAGGGGAGGCGCCCCAGCATTTT CAWSGGEAPQHF
. TRBJ2-7 . TRBV29-1 TGCAGCGTTGAAGGCAGGGTCTCCTACGAGCAGTACTTC CSVEGRVSYEQYF
. TRBJ2-3 . TRBV7-2 TGTGCCAGCAGCTTAGAACGGGGTTCCACAGATACGCAGTATTTT CASSLERGSTDTQYF
few TRBJ2-2 TRBD1 TRBV11-3 TGTGCCAGCGGAAATCCGGGACAGGGGGCGTCCGGGGAGCTGTTTTTT CASGNPGQGASGELFF
. TRBJ1-4 . TRBV10-3 TGTGCCATCAGCGGCAGGCCAAATGAAAAACTGTTTTTT CAISGRPNEKLFF
. TRBJ2-7 TRBD2 TRBV4-1 TGCGCCAGCAGCCAAGGTCCGACTAGCGGGTACGAGCAGTACTTC CASSQGPTSGYEQYF
. TRBJ2-7 . TRBV5-4 TGTGCCAGCAGCTTCCCAGGGGCCTACGAGCAGTACTTC CASSFPGAYEQYF
. TRBJ2-1 . TRBV29-1 TGCAGCGGTACGGTCGACTATTCCTACAATGAGCAGTTCTTC CSGTVDYSYNEQFF
few TRBJ1-1 . TRBV19 TGTGCCAGTAGTACTGCACAGGGCACCTCGACTGAAGCTTTCTTT CASSTAQGTSTEAFF
few TRBJ2-7 . TRBV4-2 TGTGCCAGCAGCCAAGCTACTAGTTCCTACGAGCAGTACTTC CASSQATSSYEQYF
. TRBJ2-1 . TRBV27 TGTGCCAGCAGTTTTTCCCCTTGGCATGAGCAGTTCTTC CASSFSPWHEQFF
. TRBJ2-3 . TRBV18 TGTGCCAGCTTCCCACCGGGAGCTACTACGCAGTATTTT CASFPPGATTQYF
. TRBJ2-1 . TRBV6-1 TGTGCCAGCAGTGAATTATCTGGGCTGTACAATGAGCAGTTCTTC CASSELSGLYNEQFF
few TRBJ2-1 . TRBV6-6 TGTGCCACCACCCTGGGCAGTACCTACAATGAGCAGTTCTTC CATTLGSTYNEQFF
. TRBJ2-2 . TRBV7-6 TGTGCCAGCAGCTTAGGAGGGTGGCTGTTTTTT CASSLGGWLFF
. TRBJ1-1 TRBD1 TRBV14 TGTGCCAGCAATATCGGCGGACAGGGTCAAACTGAAGCTTTCTTT CASNIGGQGQTEAFF
few TRBJ2-7 TRBD2 TRBV28 TGTGCCAGCACCTCCGGGGCTAGCGGGAGCTACGAGCAGTACTTC CASTSGASGSYEQYF
. TRBJ2-5 TRBD2 TRBV5-1 TGCGCCAGCAGCTTACTGACTAGCGGGAGTGGGGAGACCCAGTACTTC CASSLLTSGSGETQYF
few TRBJ1-1 . TRBV18 TGTGCCAGCTCACGGAAGGAGGGTTTTGAAGCTTTCTTT CASSRKEGFEAFF
few TRBJ2-7 TRBD2 TRBV4-1 TGCGCCAGCAGCCAAGCGAGCGGGGGGACCTACGAGCAGTACTTC CASSQASGGTYEQYF
few TRBJ1-5 . TRBV18 TGTGCCAGCTCACCTCAGGGCAATCAGCCCCAGCATTTT CASSPQGNQPQHF